This T cell receptor (beta chain) derives from a study of vaccination and CD4 T cells after COVID-19. CD4+ T cells that had been cultured provided DNA sequenced with the Oncomine TCR Beta short-read assay. TCRdb analysed the PCR reads with MiXCR anew, one entry per CDR3 protein. Among some 15,000 distinct CDR3 sequences listed, 25% to 40% were seen once. The CDR3 loop spans 16 amino acids. Germline lookup yields CDR1 MDHEN and CDR2 SYDVKM. Trimming took 6 bases from V and 2 from J; bases not matched to a gene: 10. Treatment denoted: roughly 10-day PBMC culture with coronavirus spike peptide pools or control peptides (ViraFEST assay). Fresh IL-2 medium replaced half the culture medium on days 3 and 7. In regard to this clonotype: Antigen: not known.

The rearrangement joins TRBV28 to TRBJ1-5; TRBD1 matches at 7 bases. The TCR originated in a human donor who had recovered from COVID-19. The material sequenced was CD4+ T cells from blood, cultured in vitro, taken after SARS-CoV-2 vaccination. As DNA, the CDR3 is TGTGCCAGCAGCTGGGGAGGGAGGGGGCGCAATCAGCCCCAGCATTTT. Translating gives CASSWGGRGRNQPQHF.